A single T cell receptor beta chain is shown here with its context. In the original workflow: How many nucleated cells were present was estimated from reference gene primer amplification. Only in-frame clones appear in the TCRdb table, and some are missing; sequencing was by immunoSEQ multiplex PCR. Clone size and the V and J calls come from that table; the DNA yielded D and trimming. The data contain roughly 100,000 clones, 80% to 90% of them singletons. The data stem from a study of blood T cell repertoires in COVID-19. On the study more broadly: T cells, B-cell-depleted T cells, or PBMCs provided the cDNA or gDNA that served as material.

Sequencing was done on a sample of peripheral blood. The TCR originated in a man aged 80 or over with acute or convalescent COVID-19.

CDR3 sequence reads: CASSRLAGKGYEQFF. In DNA, the CDR3 is TGTGCCAGCAGTAGACTAGCGGGAAAAGGGTATGAGCAGTTCTTC. This chain links TRBV6-5 with TRBJ2-1; 11 positions match TRBD2. This CDR3 contains 15 residues. Germline CDR1 and CDR2: MNHEY and SVGAGI. The V gene end was trimmed by 5 bases and the J gene end by 8 bases; junction bases not matched to a gene: 8.